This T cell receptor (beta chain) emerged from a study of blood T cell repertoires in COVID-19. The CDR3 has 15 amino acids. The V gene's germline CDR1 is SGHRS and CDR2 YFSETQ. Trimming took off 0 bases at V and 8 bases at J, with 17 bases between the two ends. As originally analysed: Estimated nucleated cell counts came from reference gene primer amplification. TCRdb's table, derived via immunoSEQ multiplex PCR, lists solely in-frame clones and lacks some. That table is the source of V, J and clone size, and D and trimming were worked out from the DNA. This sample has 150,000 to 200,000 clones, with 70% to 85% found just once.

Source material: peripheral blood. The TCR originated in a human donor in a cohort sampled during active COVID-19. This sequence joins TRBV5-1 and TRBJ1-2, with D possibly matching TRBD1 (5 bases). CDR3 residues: CASSLATGGWGGYTF. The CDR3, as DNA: TGCGCCAGCAGCTTGGCCACCGGGGGATGGGGCGGCTACACCTTC.